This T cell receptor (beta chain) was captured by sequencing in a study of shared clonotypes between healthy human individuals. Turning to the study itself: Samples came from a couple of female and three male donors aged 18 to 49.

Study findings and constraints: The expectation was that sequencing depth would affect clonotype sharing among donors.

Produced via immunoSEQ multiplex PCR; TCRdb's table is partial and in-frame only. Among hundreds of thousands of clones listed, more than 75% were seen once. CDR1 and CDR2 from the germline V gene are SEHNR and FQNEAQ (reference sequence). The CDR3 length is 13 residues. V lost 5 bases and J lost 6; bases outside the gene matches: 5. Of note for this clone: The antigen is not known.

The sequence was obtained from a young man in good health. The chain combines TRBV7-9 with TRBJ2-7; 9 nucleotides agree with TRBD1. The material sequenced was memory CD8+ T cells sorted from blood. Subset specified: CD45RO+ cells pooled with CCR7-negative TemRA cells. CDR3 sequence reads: CASSPGTGIEQYF. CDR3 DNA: TGTGCCAGCAGCCCCGGGACAGGGATCGAGCAGTACTTC.